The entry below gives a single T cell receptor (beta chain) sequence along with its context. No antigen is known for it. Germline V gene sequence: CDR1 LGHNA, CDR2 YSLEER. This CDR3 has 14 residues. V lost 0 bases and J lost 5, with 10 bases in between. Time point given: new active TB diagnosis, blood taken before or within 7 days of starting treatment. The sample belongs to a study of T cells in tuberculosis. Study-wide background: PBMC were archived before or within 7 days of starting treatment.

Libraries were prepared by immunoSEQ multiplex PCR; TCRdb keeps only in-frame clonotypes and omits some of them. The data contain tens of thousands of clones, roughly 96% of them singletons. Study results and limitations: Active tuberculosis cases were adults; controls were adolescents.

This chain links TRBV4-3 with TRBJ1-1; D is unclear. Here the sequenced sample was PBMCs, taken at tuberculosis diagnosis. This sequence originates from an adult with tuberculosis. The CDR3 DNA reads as TGCGCCAGCAGCCAAGACGAGGGTCTAACTGAAGCTTTCTTT. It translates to CASSQDEGLTEAFF.